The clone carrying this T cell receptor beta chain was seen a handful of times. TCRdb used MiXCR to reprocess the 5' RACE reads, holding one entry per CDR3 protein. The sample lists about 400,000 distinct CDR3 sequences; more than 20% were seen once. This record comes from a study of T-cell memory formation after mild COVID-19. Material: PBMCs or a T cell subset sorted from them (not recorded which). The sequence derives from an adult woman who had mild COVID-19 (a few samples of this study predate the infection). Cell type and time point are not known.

The CDR3 DNA sequence: TGTGCCAGCAGCCAAGATACTCTTGGGGGAACTCATAATTCACCCCTCCACTTT. Translating gives CASSQDTLGGTHNSPLHF. The chain combines TRBV4-2 with TRBJ1-6, with D perhaps TRBD1 (5 bases). The V and J ends lost 0 bases and 5 bases respectively, with 17 bases between them. Per germline, CDR1 LGHNA and CDR2 YNFKEQ. The length of the CDR3 is 18 residues.